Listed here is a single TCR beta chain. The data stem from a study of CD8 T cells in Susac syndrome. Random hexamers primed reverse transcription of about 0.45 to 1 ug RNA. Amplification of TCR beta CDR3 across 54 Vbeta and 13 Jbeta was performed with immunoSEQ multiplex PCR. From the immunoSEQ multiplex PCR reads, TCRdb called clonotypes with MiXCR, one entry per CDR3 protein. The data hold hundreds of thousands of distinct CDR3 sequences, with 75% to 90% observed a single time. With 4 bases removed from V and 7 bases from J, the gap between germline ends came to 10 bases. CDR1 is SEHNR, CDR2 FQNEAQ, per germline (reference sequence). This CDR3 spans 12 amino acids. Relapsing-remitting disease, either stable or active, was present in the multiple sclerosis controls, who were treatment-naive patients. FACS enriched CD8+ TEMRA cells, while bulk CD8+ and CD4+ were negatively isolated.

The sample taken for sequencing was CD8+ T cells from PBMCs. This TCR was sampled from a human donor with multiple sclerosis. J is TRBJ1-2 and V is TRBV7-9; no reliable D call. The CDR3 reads CASSSLQLGYTF. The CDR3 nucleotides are TGTGCCAGCAGCTCCCTACAACTTGGCTACACCTTC.